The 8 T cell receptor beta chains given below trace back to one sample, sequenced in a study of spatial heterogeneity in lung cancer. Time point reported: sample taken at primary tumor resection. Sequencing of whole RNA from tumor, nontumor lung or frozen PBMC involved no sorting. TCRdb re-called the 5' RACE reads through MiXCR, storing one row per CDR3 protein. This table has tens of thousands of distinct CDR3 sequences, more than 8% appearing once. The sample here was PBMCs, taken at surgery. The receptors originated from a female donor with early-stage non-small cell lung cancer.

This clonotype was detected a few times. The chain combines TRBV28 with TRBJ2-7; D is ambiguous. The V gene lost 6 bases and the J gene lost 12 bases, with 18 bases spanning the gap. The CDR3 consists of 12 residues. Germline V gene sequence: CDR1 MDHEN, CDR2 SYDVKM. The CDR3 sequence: CASSLSKATWYF. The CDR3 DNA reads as TGTGCCAGCAGCCTATCTAAGGCTACGTGGTACTTC.

The CDR3 bases are TGTGCCAGCAGCTTGTGGGTTGCGGCTAGCCTGACCGGGGAGCTGTTTTTT. This sequence encodes CASSLWVAASLTGELFF. J is TRBJ2-2 and V is TRBV5-8, with D tentatively TRBD2 (5 bases). The germline V gene encodes CDR1 SGHTS and CDR2 YDEGEE. V was cut by 1 base and J by 5 bases, with 18 bases left in between. The CDR3 contains 17 residues.

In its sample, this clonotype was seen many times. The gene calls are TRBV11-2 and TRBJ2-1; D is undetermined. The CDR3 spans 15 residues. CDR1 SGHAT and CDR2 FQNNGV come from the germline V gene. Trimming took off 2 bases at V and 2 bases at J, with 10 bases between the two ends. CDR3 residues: CASSLRAAAYNEQFF. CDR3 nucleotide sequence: TGTGCCAGCAGCTTAAGGGCTGCCGCCTACAATGAGCAGTTCTTC.

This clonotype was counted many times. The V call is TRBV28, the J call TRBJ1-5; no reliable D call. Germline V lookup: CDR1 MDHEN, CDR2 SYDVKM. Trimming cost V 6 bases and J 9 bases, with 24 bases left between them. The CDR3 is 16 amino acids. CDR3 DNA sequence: TGTGCCAGCAGCCCCCTCGGGTTCGGCCGGCTGTTGCCCCAGCATTTT. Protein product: CASSPLGFGRLLPQHF.

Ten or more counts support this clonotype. As DNA, the CDR3 is TGTGCCAGCAAACCGGACAGGACGACCGGGGAGCTGTTTTTT. This gives the protein CASKPDRTTGELFF. This chain links TRBV27 with TRBJ2-2, with 7 bases fitting TRBD1. The trim removed 7 bases at V and 5 bases at J, leaving 7 bases unmatched. CDR1 and CDR2 from the germline V gene are MNHEY and SMNVEV (reference sequence). This CDR3 spans 14 amino acids.

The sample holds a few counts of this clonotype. The chain's CDR3 is CASSPGLASNEQFF. The CDR3 DNA sequence: TGTGCCAGCAGCCCGGGCCTAGCTTCCAATGAGCAGTTCTTC. This chain uses TRBV5-6 with TRBJ2-1; tentative D call: TRBD2 (5 bases). V was cut by 4 bases and J by 6 bases, with 14 bases left in between. The CDR3 runs to 14 residues. Germline V gene sequence: CDR1 SGHDT, CDR2 YYEEEE. Supplemented by reference TRBV5-6 and TRBJ2-1, the full variable domain reads DAGVTQSPTHLIKTRGQQVTLRCSPKSGHDTVSWYQQALGQGPQFIFQYYEEEERQRGNFPDRFSGHQFPNYSSELNVNALLLGDSALYLCASSPGLASNEQFFGPGTRLTVL.

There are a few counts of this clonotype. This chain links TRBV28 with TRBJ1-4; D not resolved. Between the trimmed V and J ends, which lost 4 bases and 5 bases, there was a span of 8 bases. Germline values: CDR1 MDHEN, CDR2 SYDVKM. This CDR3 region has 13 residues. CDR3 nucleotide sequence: TGTGCCAGCAGTTCGCTAGACAATGAAAAACTGTTTTTT. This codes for CASSSLDNEKLFF.

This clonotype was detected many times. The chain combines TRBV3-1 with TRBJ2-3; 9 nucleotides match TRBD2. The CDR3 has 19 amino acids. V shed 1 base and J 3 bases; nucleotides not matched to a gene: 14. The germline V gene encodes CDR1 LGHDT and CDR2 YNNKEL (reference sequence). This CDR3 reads CASSQGGLAGFLGTDTQYF. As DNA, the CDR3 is TGTGCCAGCAGCCAAGGTGGGCTAGCGGGGTTTCTTGGGACAGATACGCAGTATTTT.